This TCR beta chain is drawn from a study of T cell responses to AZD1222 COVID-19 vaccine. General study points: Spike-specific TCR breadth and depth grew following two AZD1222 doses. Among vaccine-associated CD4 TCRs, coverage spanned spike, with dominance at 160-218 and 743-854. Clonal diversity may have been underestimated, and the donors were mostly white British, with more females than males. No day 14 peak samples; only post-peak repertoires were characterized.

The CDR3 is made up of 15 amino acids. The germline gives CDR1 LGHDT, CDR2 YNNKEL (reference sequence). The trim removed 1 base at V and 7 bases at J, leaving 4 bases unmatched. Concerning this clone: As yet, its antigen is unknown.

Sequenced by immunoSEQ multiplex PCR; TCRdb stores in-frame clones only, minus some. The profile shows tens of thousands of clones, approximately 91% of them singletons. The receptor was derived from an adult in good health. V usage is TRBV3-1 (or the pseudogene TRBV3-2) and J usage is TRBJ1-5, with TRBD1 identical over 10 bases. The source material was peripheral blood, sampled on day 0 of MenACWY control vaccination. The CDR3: CASSQGGQGKQPQHF. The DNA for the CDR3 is TGTGCCAGCAGCCAAGGGGGACAGGGGAAACAGCCCCAGCATTTT.